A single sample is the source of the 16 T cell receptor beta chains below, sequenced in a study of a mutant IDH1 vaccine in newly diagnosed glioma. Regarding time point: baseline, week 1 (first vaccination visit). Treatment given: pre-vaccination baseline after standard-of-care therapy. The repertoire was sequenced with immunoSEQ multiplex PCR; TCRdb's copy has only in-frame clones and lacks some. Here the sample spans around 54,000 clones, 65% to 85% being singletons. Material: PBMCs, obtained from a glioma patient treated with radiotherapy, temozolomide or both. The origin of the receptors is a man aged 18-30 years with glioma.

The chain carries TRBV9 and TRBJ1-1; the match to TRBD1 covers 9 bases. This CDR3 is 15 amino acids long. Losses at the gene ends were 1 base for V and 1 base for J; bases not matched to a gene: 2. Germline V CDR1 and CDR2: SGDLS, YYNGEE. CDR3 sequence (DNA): TGTGCCAGCAGCGTAATGGGACAGGGGAACACTGAAGCTTTCTTT. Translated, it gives CASSVMGQGNTEAFF. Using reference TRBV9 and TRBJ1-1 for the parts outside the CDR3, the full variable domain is DSGVTQTPKHLITATGQRVTLRCSPRSGDLSVYWYQQSLDQGLQFLIQYYNGEERAKGNILERFSAQQFPDLHSELNLSSLELGDSALYFCASSVMGQGNTEAFFGQGTRLTVV.

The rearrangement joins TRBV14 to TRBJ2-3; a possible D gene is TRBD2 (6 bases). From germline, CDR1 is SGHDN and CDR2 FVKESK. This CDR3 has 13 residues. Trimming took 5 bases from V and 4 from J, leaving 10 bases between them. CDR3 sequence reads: CASSLGGADTQYF. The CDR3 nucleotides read TGTGCCAGCAGCTTGGGGGGTGCAGATACGCAGTATTTT.

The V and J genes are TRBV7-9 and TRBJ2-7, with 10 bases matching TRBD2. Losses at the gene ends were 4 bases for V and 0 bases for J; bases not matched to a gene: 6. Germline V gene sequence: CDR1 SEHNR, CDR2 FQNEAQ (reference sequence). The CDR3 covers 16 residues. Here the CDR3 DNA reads TGTGCCAGCAGCTCCCTGACTAGCGGGTACTCCTACGAGCAGTACTTC. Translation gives CASSSLTSGYSYEQYF. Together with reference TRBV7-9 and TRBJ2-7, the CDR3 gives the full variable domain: DTGVSQNPRHKITKRGQNVTFRCDPISEHNRLYWYRQTLGQGPEFLTYFQNEAQLEKSRLLSDRFSAERPKGSFSTLEIQRTEQGDSAMYLCASSSLTSGYSYEQYFGPGTRLTVT.

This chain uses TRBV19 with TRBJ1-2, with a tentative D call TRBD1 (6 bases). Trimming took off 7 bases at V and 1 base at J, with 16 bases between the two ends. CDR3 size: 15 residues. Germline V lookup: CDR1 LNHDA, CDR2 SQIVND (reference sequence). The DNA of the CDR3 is TGTGCCAGTAATTGGGGGCCTCACAATAACTATGGCTACACCTTC. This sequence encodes CASNWGPHNNYGYTF.

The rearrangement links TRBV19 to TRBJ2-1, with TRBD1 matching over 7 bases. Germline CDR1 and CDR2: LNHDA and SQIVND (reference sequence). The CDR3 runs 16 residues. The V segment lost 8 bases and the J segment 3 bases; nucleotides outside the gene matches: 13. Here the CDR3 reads CASSGRGWHRYNEQFF. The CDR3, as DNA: TGTGCCAGTTCGGGCAGGGGGTGGCATCGCTACAATGAGCAGTTCTTC. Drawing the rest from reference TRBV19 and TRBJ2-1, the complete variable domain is DGGITQSPKYLFRKEGQNVTLSCEQNLNHDAMYWYRQDPGQGLRLIYYSQIVNDFQKGDIAEGYSVSREKKESFPLTVTSAQKNPTAFYLCASSGRGWHRYNEQFFGPGTRLTVL.

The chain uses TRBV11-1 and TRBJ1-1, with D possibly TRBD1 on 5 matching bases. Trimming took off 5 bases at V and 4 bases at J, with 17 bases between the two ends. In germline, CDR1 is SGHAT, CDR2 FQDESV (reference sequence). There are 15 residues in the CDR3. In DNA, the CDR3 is TGTGCCAGCAGCCGACGAATCCAGGGCCGCACTGAAGCTTTCTTT. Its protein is CASSRRIQGRTEAFF.

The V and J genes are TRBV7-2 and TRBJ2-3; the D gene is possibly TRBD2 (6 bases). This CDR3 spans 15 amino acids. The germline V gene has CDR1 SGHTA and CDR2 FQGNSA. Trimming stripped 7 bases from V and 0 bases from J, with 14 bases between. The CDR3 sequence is CASTRRRGSTDTQYF. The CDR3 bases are TGTGCCAGCACCCGCCGGCGGGGTAGCACAGATACGCAGTATTTT.

The DNA of the CDR3 is TGCGCCAGCAGCATAGATCCTAGCGGGAACCAAGAGACCCAGTACTTC. Translated: CASSIDPSGNQETQYF. The rearrangement uses TRBV5-1 and TRBJ2-5, with 9 bases matching TRBD2. In germline, CDR1 is SGHRS, CDR2 YFSETQ. This CDR3 contains 16 residues. The ends lost 4 bases at V and 0 bases at J; junction bases unmatched: 7. Variable domain in full (rest from reference TRBV5-1 and TRBJ2-5): KAGVTQTPRYLIKTRGQQVTLSCSPISGHRSVSWYQQTPGQGLQFLFEYFSETQRNKGNFPGRFSGRQFSNSRSEMNVSTLELGDSALYLCASSIDPSGNQETQYFGPGTRLLVL.

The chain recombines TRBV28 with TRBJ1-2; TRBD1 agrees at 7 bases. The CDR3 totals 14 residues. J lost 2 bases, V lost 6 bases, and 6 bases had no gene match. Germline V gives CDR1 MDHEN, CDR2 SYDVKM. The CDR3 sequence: CASSRQGANYGYTF. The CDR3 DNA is TGTGCCAGCAGCCGACAGGGTGCGAACTATGGCTACACCTTC.

The CDR3 nucleotides read TGCGCCAGCAGCCAACTCCCCGGGACTCTCTCTCCCACCATATATTTT. This encodes CASSQLPGTLSPTIYF. The chain recombines TRBV4-1 with TRBJ1-3, with TRBD1 as a possible D gene (5 bases). The CDR3 is made up of 16 amino acids. Germline V gives CDR1 MGHRA, CDR2 YSYEKL. The germline V and J ends were trimmed by 2 bases and 9 bases, with 20 bases remaining between them.

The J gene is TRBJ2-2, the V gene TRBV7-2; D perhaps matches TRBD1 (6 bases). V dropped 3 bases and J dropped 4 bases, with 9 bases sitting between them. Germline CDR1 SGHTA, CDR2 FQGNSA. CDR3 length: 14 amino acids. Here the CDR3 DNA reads TGTGCCAGCAGCTTTTTAGGGGGCACCGGGGAGCTGTTTTTT. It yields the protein CASSFLGGTGELFF.

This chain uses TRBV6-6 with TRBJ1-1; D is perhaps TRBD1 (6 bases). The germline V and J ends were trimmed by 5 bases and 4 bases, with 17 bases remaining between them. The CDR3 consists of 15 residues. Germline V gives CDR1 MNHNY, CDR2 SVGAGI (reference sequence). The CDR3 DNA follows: TGTGCCAGCAGTCTCCCGGGGGGGGGCGGCACTGAAGCTTTCTTT. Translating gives CASSLPGGGGTEAFF.

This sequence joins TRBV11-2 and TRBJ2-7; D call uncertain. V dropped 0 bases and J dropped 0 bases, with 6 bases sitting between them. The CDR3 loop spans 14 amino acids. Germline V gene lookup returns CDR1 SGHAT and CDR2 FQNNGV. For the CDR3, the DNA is TGTGCCAGCAGCTTAGACTTTAGCTCCTACGAGCAGTACTTC. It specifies CASSLDFSSYEQYF.

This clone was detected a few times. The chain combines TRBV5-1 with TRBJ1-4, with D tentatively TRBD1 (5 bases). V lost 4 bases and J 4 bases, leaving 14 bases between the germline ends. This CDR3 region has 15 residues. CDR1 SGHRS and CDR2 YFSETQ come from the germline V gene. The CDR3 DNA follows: TGCGCCAGCAGCGACCGGGACGGTAATAATGAAAAACTGTTTTTT. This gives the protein CASSDRDGNNEKLFF.

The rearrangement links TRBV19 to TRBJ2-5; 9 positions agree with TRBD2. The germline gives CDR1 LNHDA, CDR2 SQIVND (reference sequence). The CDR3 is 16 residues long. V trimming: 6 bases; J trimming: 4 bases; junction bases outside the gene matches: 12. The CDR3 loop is CASSQGLAGIGETQYF. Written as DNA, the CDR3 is TGTGCCAGTAGCCAAGGGCTAGCGGGGATAGGAGAGACCCAGTACTTC.

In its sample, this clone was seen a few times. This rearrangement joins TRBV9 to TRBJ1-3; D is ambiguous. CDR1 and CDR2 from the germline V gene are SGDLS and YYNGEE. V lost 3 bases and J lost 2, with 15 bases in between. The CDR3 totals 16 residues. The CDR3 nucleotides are TGTGCCAGCAGCGACAAAAGGGATTCACCTGGAAACACCATATATTTT. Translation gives CASSDKRDSPGNTIYF.